These T cell receptor beta chains were read from a single sample in a study of preoperative IRX-2 immunotherapy in early breast cancer. Measured with immunoSEQ multiplex PCR; TCRdb has only the in-frame clones, and not every one. The sample lists roughly 27,000 clones, roughly four fifths occurring once. The sequences come from lymph node tissue, collected after IRX-2 immunotherapy. These receptors all stem from a human donor with breast cancer. Both conserved end residues are part of each CDR3. The D gene is left open where the match is weak. Clone size is stated in some rows and not others, as once, few, many or a class when expanded.

>.|TRBJ2-7|.|TRBV28
TGTGCCAGCCTGGGTTGGGGGGCCTACGAGCAGTACTTC
CASLGWGAYEQYF
>.|TRBJ1-2|TRBD1|TRBV28
TGTGCCAGCAGTACCAGGGGGCGTAGGGGCTACACCTTC
CASSTRGRRGYTF
>.|TRBJ1-1|.|TRBV6-8
TGTGCCAGCAGTAATGGCGGGGAAGGCTGGGGCGCGGGAGCTTTCTTT
CASSNGGEGWGAGAFF
>few|TRBJ2-1|TRBD2|TRBV15
TGTGCCACCAGCACCTGGGACTACTCCTACAATGAGCAGTTCTTC
CATSTWDYSYNEQFF
>.|TRBJ1-5|.|TRBV6-8
TGTGCCAGCAGTTACTTCTCCGCGGGCAATCAGCCCCAGCATTTT
CASSYFSAGNQPQHF
>.|TRBJ2-1|.|TRBV25-1
TGTGCCAGCAGTGTGCAGGAAGGGAACAATGAGCAGTTCTTC
CASSVQEGNNEQFF
>.|TRBJ2-3|TRBD2|TRBV6-8
TGTGCCAGCAGTTACTCTCCTAGCGGGAGTACTGATACGCAGTATTTT
CASSYSPSGSTDTQYF
>.|TRBJ1-2|.|TRBV10-1
TGCGCCAGCAGTGAGGCCGGGACGACGGTAGGCTACACCTTC
CASSEAGTTVGYTF
>.|TRBJ2-7|.|TRBV10-3
TGTGCCATCAGTGAGACCAACTACGAGCAGTACTTC
CAISETNYEQYF
>.|TRBJ2-7|TRBD2|TRBV7-1
TGTGCCAGCAGCGCGCCGGGACTAGCGGGAATGTACGAGCAGTACTTC
CASSAPGLAGMYEQYF
>.|TRBJ1-2|.|TRBV6-8
TGTGCCAGCAGAAAATTTATGGACCCTTTAGCTAACTATGGCTACACCTTC
CASRKFMDPLANYGYTF